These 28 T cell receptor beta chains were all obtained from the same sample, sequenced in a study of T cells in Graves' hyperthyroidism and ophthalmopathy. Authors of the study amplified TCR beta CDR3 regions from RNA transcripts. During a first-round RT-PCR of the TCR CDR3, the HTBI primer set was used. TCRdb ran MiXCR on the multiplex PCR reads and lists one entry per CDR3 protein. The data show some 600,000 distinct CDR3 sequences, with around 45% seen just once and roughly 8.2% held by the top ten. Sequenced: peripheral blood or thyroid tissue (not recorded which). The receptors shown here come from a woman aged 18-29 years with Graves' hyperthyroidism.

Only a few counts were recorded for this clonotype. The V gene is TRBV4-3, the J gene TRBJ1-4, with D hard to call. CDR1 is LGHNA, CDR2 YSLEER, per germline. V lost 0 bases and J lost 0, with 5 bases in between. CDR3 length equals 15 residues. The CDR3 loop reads CASSQDAPTNEKLFF. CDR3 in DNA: TGCGCCAGCAGCCAAGATGCGCCAACTAATGAAAAACTGTTTTTT.

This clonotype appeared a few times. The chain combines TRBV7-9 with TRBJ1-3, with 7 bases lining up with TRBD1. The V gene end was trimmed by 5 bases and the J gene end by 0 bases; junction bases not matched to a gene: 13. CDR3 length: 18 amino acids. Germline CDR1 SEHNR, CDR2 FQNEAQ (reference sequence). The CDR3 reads CASSRRKRDSTSGNTIYF. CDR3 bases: TGTGCCAGCAGCCGCCGCAAGAGGGACAGTACCTCTGGAAACACCATATATTTT.

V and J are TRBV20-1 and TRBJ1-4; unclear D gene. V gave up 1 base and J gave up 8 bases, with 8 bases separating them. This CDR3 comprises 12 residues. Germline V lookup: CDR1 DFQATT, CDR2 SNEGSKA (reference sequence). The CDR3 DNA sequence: TGCAGTGCTAGAGGGGAGGGCGAAAAACTGTTTTTT. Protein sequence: CSARGEGEKLFF.

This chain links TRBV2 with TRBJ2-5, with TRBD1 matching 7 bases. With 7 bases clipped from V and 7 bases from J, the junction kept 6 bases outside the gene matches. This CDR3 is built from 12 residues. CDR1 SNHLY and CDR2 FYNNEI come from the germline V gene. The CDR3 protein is CASTGTVGTQYF. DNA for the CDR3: TGTGCCAGCACCGGGACAGTGGGGACCCAGTACTTC.

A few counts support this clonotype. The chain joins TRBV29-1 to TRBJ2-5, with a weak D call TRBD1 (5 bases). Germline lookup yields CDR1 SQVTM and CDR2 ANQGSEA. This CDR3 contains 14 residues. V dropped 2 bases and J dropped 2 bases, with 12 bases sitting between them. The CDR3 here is CSVESPKGQETQYF. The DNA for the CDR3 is TGCAGCGTTGAATCACCCAAGGGGCAAGAGACCCAGTACTTC.

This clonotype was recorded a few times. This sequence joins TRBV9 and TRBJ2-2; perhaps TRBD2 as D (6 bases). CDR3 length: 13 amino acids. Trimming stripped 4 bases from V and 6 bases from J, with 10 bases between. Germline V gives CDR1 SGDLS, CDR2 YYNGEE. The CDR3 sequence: CASSPWGAGELFF. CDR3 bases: TGTGCCAGCAGCCCGTGGGGGGCCGGGGAGCTGTTTTTT.

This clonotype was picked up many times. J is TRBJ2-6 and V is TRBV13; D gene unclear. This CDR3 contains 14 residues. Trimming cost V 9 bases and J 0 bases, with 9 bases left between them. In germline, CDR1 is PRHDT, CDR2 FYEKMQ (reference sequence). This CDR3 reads CASSVHSGANVLTF. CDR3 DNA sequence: TGTGCCAGTTCAGTTCACTCTGGGGCCAACGTCCTGACTTTC.

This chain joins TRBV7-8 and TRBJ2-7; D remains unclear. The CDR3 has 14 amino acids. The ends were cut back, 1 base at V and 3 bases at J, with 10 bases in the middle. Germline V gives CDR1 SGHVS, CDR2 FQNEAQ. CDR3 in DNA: TGTGCCAGCAGCTTAGGGGTGGGAAACTACGAGCAGTACTTC. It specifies CASSLGVGNYEQYF.

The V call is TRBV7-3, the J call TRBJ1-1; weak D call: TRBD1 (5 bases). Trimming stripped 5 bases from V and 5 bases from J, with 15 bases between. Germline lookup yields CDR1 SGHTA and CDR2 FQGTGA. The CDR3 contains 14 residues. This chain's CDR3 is CASSALGPGTEAFF. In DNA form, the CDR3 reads TGTGCCAGCAGCGCCCTGGGGCCGGGGACTGAAGCTTTCTTT.

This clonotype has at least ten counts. CDR3 in amino acids: CAISEFGGAGNTIYF. The CDR3 DNA follows: TGTGCCATCAGTGAGTTTGGTGGGGCTGGAAACACCATATATTTT. This sequence joins TRBV10-3 and TRBJ1-3, with D hard to call. This CDR3 comprises 15 residues. Looked up from germline, CDR1 is ENHRY and CDR2 is SYGVKD. The V end lost 1 base, the J end lost 2 bases, and 9 bases lay between the germline ends.

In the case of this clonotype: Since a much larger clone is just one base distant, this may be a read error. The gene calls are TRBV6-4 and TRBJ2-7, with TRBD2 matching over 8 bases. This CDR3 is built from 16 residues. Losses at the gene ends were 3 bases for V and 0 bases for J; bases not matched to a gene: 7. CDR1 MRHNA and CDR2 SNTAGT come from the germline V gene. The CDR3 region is CASSDSLGTSSYEQYF. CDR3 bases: TGTGCCAGCAGTGATTCCCTCGGGACTAGCTCCTACGAGCAGTACTTC.

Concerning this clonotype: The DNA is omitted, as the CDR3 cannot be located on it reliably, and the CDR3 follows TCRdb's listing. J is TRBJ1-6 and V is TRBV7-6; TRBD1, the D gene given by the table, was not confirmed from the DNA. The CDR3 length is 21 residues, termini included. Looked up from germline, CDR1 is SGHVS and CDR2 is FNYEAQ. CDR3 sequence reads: CASSRGDEQYFGPGQNSPLHF.

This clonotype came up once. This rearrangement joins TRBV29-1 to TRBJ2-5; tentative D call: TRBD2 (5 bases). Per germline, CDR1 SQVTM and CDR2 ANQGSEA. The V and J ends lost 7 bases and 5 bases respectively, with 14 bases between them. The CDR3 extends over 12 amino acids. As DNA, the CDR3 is TGCAGCGGGAGGATTGGTGCGGAGACCCAGTACTTC. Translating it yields CSGRIGAETQYF.

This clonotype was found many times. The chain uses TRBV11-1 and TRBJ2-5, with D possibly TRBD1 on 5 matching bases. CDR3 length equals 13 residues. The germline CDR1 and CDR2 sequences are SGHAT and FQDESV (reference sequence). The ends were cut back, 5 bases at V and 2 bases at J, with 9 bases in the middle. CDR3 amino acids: CASSPGHQETQYF. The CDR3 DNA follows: TGTGCCAGCAGCCCCGGACATCAAGAGACCCAGTACTTC. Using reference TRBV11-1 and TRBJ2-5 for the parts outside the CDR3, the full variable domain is EAEVAQSPRYKITEKSQAVAFWCDPISGHATLYWYRQILGQGPELLVQFQDESVVDDSQLPKDRFSAERLKGVDSTLKIQPAELGDSAMYLCASSPGHQETQYFGPGTRLLVL.

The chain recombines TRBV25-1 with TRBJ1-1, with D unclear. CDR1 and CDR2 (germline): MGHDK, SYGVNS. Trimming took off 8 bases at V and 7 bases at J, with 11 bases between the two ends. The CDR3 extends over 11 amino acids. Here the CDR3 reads CASQERGEAFF. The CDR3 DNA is TGTGCCAGCCAAGAGCGGGGTGAAGCTTTCTTT.

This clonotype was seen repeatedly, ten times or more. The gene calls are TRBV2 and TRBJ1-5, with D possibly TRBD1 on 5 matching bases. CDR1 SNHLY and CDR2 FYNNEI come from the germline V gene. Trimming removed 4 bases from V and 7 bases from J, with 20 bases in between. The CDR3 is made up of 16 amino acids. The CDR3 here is CASSGGWSGVRQPQHF. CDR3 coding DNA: TGTGCCAGCAGTGGGGGATGGTCGGGGGTCCGACAGCCCCAGCATTTT.

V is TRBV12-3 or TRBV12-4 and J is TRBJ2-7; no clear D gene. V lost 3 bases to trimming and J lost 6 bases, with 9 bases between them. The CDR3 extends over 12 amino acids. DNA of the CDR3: TGTGCCAGCAGTTTTTTAGGGCGCGAGCAGTACTTC. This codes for CASSFLGREQYF.

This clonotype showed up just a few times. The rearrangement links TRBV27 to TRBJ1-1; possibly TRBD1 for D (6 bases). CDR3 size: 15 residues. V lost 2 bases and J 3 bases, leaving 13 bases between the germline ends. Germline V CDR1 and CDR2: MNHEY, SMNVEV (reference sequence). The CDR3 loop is CASSLLQGMDTEAFF. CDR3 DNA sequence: TGTGCCAGCAGTTTACTACAGGGTATGGACACTGAAGCTTTCTTT.

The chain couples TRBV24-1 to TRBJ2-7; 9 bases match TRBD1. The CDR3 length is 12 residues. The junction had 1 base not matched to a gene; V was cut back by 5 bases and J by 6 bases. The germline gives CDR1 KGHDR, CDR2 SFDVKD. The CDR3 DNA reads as TGTGCCACCAGTGGGACAGGGGCCGAGCAGTACTTC. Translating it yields CATSGTGAEQYF.

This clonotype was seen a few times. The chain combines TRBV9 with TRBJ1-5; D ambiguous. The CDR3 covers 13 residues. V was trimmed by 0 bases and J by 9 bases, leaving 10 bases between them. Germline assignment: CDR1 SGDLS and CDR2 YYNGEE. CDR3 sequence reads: CASSVDPRSPQHF. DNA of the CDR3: TGTGCCAGCAGCGTAGACCCGAGATCGCCCCAGCATTTT.

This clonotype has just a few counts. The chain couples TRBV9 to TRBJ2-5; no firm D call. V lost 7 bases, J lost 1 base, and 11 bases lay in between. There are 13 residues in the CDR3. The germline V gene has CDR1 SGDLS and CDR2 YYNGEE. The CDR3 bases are TGTGCCAGCTCACCTCGGATCCAAGAGACCCAGTACTTC. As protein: CASSPRIQETQYF.

The chain's CDR3 is CAAGAETYEQYF. The CDR3 DNA is TGTGCCGCGGGGGCAGAAACCTACGAGCAGTACTTC. The genes are TRBV10-3 and TRBJ2-7; a weak D match, TRBD2 (7 bases). V lost 11 bases and J 2 bases, leaving 13 bases between the germline ends. This CDR3 region has 12 residues. The V gene's germline CDR1 is ENHRY and CDR2 SYGVKD.

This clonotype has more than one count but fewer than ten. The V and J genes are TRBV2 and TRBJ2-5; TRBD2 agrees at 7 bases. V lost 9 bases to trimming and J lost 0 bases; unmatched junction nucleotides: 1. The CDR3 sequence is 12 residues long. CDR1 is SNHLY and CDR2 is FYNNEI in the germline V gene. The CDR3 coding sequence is TGTGCCAGGGGGGGGTACCAAGAGACCCAGTACTTC. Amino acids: CARGGYQETQYF.

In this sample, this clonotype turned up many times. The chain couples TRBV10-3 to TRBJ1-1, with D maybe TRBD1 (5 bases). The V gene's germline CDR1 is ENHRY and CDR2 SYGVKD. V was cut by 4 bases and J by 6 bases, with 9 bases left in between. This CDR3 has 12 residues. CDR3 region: CAISGRGAEAFF. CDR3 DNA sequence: TGTGCCATCAGTGGACGGGGGGCTGAAGCTTTCTTT.

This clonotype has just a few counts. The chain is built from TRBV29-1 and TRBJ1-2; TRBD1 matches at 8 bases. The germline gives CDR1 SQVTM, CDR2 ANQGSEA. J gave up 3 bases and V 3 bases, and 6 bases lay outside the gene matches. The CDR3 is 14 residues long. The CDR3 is CSVDDQGADYGYTF. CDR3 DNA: TGCAGCGTTGATGACCAGGGGGCTGACTATGGCTACACCTTC.

CDR3 nucleotides: TGCAGCCTTGGACAGGGTCGGGAGAACACTGAAGCTTTCTTT. It encodes CSLGQGRENTEAFF. The chain combines TRBV29-1 with TRBJ1-1; the match to TRBD1 covers 8 bases. With V trimmed by 8 bases and J by 1 base, 9 bases remained unmatched. Germline values: CDR1 SQVTM, CDR2 ANQGSEA. The CDR3 length is 14 residues.

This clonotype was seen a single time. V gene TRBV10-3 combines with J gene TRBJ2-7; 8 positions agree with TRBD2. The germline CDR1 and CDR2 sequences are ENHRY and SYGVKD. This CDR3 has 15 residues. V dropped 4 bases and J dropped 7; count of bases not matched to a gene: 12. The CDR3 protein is CAISGVAGPYNEQYF. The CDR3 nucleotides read TGTGCCATCAGTGGGGTAGCGGGACCGTACAATGAGCAGTACTTC.

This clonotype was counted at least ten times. CDR3 sequence reads: CASTGYDQETQYF. CDR3 sequence (DNA): TGTGCCAGCACAGGGTACGATCAAGAGACCCAGTACTTC. The chain carries TRBV2 and TRBJ2-5, with a tentative D call TRBD1 (5 bases). The CDR3 has 13 amino acids. In germline, CDR1 is SNHLY, CDR2 FYNNEI. The V end lost 7 bases, the J end lost 2 bases, and 11 bases lay between the germline ends.